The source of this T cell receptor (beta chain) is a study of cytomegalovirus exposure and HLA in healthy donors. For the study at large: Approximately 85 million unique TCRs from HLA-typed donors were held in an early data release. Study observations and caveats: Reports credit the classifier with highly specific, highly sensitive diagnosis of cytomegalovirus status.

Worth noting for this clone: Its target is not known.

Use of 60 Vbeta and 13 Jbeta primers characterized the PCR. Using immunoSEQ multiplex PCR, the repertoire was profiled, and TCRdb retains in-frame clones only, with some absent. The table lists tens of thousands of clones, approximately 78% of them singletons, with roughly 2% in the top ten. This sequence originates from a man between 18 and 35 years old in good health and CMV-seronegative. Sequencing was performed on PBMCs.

The CDR3 bases are TGTGCCAGCAGCCTCGGGACAGTCCCAGATACGCAGTATTTT. Translating gives CASSLGTVPDTQYF. This sequence joins TRBV11-3 and TRBJ2-3; 7 bases match TRBD1. V shed 5 bases and J 4 bases; nucleotides not matched to a gene: 6. The CDR3 length is 14 residues. CDR1 and CDR2 (germline): SGHNT, YENEEA.